The present entry profiles one T cell receptor (beta chain) with its context. A read error may account for a junction end that differs from germline. No fewer than 7 million PBMCs went into each sample. Next came a second PCR, run for 7 to 11 cycles, which used a sample-barcoded 5' primer along with a J-beta primer mix. Template switching added a 12-random-nucleotide identifier to every cDNA molecule. Each sample provided no less than 2.5 million CDR3-containing paired-end reads. TCRdb processed the 5' RACE reads anew with MiXCR; each CDR3 protein has one entry. The sample lists about 1.1 million distinct CDR3 sequences; about two fifths were seen once. The data derive from a study of blood T cells in healthy people across ages. Germline loops: CDR1 SGHTA, CDR2 FQGNSA. The CDR3 is 15 amino acids.

The chain links TRBV7-2 to TRBJ1-4; D gene ambiguous. This clonotype was sampled from a man younger than 30 in good health. Source material: blood. The CDR3 sequence: CASSSRGQTNEKLFF. CDR3 in DNA: TGTGCCAGCAGCTCACGCGGTCAAACTAATGAAAAATTGTTTTTT.